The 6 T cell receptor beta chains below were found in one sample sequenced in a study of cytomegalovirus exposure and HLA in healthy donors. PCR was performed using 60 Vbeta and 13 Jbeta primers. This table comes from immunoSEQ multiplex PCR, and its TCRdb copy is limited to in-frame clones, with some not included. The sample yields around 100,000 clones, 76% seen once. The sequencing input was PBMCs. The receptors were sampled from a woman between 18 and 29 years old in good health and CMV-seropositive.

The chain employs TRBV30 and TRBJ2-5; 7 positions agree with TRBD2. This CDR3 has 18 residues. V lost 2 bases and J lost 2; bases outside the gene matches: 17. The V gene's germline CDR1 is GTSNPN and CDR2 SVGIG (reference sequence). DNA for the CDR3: TGTGCCTGGAGTTCCTTAGGGGCTAGCGGAGCCTATCAAGAGACCCAGTACTTC. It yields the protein CAWSSLGASGAYQETQYF.

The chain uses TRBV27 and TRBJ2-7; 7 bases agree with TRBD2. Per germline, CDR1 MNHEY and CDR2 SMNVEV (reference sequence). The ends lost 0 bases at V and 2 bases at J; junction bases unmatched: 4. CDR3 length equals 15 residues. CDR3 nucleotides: TGTGCCAGCAGTTTATCTAGCGGGCTAACCTACGAGCAGTACTTC. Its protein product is CASSLSSGLTYEQYF.

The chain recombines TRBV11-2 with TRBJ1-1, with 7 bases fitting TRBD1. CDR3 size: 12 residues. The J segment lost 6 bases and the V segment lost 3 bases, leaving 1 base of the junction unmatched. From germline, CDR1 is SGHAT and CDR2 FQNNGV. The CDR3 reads CASSLGQSEAFF. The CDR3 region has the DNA TGTGCCAGCAGCTTGGGACAGTCTGAAGCTTTCTTT.

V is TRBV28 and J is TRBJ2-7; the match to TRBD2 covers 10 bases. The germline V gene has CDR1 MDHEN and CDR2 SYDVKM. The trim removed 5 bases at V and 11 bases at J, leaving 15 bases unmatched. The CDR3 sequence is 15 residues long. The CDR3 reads CASSPVDSGRIGEYF. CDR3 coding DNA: TGTGCCAGCAGTCCTGTTGATAGCGGGAGGATCGGGGAGTACTTC.

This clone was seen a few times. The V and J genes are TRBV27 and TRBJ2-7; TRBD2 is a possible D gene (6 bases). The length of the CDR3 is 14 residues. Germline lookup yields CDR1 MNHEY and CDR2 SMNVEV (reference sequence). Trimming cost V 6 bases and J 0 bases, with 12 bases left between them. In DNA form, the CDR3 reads TGTGCCAGCAGATCCCTGCGGGGCTCCTACGAGCAGTACTTC. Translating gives CASRSLRGSYEQYF.

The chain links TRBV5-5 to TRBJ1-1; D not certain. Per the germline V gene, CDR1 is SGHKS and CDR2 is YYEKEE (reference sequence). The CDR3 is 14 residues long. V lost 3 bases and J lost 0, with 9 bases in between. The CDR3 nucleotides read TGTGCCAGCAGCTGGGCAGACATGAACACTGAAGCTTTCTTT. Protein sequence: CASSWADMNTEAFF.